This entry features one TCR beta chain sequence. The antigen is not known. This sample is part of a study of T cell responses to AZD1222 COVID-19 vaccine. Broader study findings: In a largely white British group with more females than males, clonal diversity was possibly underestimated.

Trimming shortened V by 3 bases and J by 2 bases, and 11 bases separated the two germline ends. This CDR3 contains 14 residues. From germline, CDR1 is LGHNA and CDR2 YSLEER. Sequencing was performed with immunoSEQ multiplex PCR; in TCRdb, only in-frame clones are kept and a portion is missing. The repertoire holds around 160,000 clones, with about 91% as singletons. The sequence came from an adult in good health. The chain is built from TRBV4-3 and TRBJ2-7; D is possibly TRBD1 (5 bases). This specimen was peripheral blood, taken on day 0 of AZD1222 vaccination. CDR3 sequence (DNA): TGCGCCAGCAGCCACCGGACATCAACCTACGAGCAGTACTTC. Encoded protein: CASSHRTSTYEQYF.